These T cell receptor beta chains were read from a single sample in a study of early T cells in non-severe SARS-CoV-2 infection. TCRdb recomputed calls from the 5' RACE reads with MiXCR, one row per CDR3 protein. The sample records about 92,000 distinct CDR3 sequences, approximately 15% being singletons. Sequencing was performed on whole blood. Receptors originate from an adult who was a healthcare worker with PCR-confirmed SARS-CoV-2 infection or an uninfected control (not recorded which). CDR3s leave out the opening cysteine and the closing phenylalanine or tryptophan. The order of the fields is V gene, J gene, clone size, CDR3 protein. Clone size, where shown, is once, few, many, or a class for clones that have expanded.

TRBV6-6	TRBJ2-1	many	ASSSSAGGFEQF
TRBV25-1	TRBJ2-1	few	ASSPFNEQF
TRBV11-2	TRBJ2-1	few	ASSLDPTVPKEEF
TRBV20-1	TRBJ2-7	few	SVPPGI
TRBV4-1	TRBJ2-2	-	ASSQDRGREDYTGELF
TRBV5-8	TRBJ1-2	few	ASSFRPGLNYGYT
TRBV7-9	TRBJ2-1	-	ASSFSWDNEQF
TRBV19	TRBJ2-7	few	ASSIQGQGDEQY
TRBV7-7	TRBJ2-1	few	ASSLAGGTYNEQF
TRBV27	TRBJ2-7	few	ASSLRGGNPPVKY
TRBV12-3/TRBV12-4	TRBJ1-1	few	ASSPKRGGTEAF
TRBV7-2	TRBJ1-4	few	ASSLRLGGYNEKLF
TRBV29-1	TRBJ2-5	-	SVDWGVEETQY
TRBV12-5	TRBJ1-1	many	ASGRNTEAF
TRBV29-1	TRBJ2-1	-	SLGGGGHNEQF
TRBV12-3/TRBV12-4	TRBJ1-5	-	ASAPSTSLQPQH
TRBV29-1	TRBJ2-1	few	SVDPELGEQF
TRBV18	TRBJ1-1	-	ASGRTQGQFAEAF
TRBV6-5	TRBJ2-7	few	ASSYPGRVSYEQY
TRBV7-9	TRBJ1-5	-	ASSLGGQVSQH
TRBV5-1	TRBJ1-4	-	ASSFRDRAEKLF
TRBV19	TRBJ2-3	few	ASSSLLAENTDTQY
TRBV27	TRBJ2-6	few	ASSISGANVLT
TRBV28	TRBJ2-7	-	ASNGLPLMEQY
TRBV4-1	TRBJ2-2	-	ASSLAGGGRNTGELF
TRBV29-1	TRBJ2-7	-	SVETGAGQY
TRBV5-5	TRBJ2-2	many	ASSQQGFLRTNTGELF
TRBV3-1	TRBJ2-1	-	ASSQDTHEQF
TRBV20-1	TRBJ2-7	-	SARDPPTGVSYEQY
TRBV28	TRBJ2-7	-	ASSRRRSKYEQY
TRBV7-6	TRBJ2-5	few	ASSLGRTLVETQY
TRBV20-1	TRBJ1-4	-	SAGTRTGGEEKLF
TRBV6-5	TRBJ1-2	few	ASSYTPTGLDGYT
TRBV4-1	TRBJ2-4	few	ASSQEGLAGQKNIQY
TRBV20-1	TRBJ2-7	-	SARSSRTSGSSYEQY
TRBV3-1	TRBJ1-1	few	ASSQEAAQTEAF
TRBV28	TRBJ2-7	few	ASTPSYEQY
TRBV7-2	TRBJ2-1	once	ASSPRLAGWDEQF
TRBV27	TRBJ2-7	many	ASSLSGDYEQY
TRBV2	TRBJ2-7	few	ASSEAGYYEQY
TRBV3-1	TRBJ1-2	many	ASSLGTGGGRGYT
TRBV7-9	TRBJ2-5	-	ASSEAGLAGVSQETQY
TRBV7-9	TRBJ2-3	many	ASSLAWTSTDTQY
TRBV20-1	TRBJ2-7	-	SARRPGQGAHEQY
TRBV28	TRBJ1-1	many	ASSSIQGRLTEAF
TRBV28	TRBJ2-5	few	ASSSLRRGEATQY
TRBV4-1	TRBJ2-7	many	ASSADGRAAYEQY
TRBV5-4	TRBJ2-1	many	ASSYSWTSGSSEQF
TRBV3-1	TRBJ2-1	-	ASSQVRAGYNEQF
TRBV6-4	TRBJ2-5	few	ASSDETRNGLVRETQY
TRBV20-1	TRBJ1-2	few	SSRDGTMGPNYGYT
TRBV27	TRBJ2-7	few	ASSYLQGSPYEQY
TRBV5-1	TRBJ1-2	few	ASSAGTGYGYT
TRBV7-6	TRBJ2-7	-	ASSLEGGKRSDEQY
TRBV12-3/TRBV12-4	TRBJ2-1	few	ASSFLGEGGGEQF
TRBV5-6	TRBJ2-3	few	ASSSRTGTSTDTQY
TRBV3-1	TRBJ2-3	many	ASSQDAARAIDTQY
TRBV20-1	TRBJ2-7	-	SARDILGTDYEQY
TRBV30	TRBJ1-2	few	ASQTGGYGYT
TRBV11-2	TRBJ1-6	-	ASSPGGRNNSPLH